This T cell receptor beta chain was identified during a study of CD8+ T cells in alopecia areata. The junction had 7 bases not matched to a gene; V was cut back by 6 bases and J by 10 bases. CDR1 SNHLY and CDR2 FYNNEI come from the germline V gene. This CDR3 comprises 14 residues. Sorted out of PBMCs were CD4+ T cells and CD8+ T cells. RNA extraction and reverse transcription yielded cDNA as sequencing template. Libraries were prepared by immunoSEQ multiplex PCR; TCRdb keeps only in-frame clonotypes and omits some of them. The data contain 100,000 to 130,000 clones, approximately 59% of them singletons.

The sequencing sample was made of CD8+ T cells sorted from blood. The chain joins TRBV2 to TRBJ1-6; the match to TRBD1 covers 9 bases. The receptor comes from a human donor in good health. The CDR3 sequence is CASSPGQGHSPLHF. The CDR3 coding sequence is TGTGCCAGCAGCCCGGGACAGGGCCACTCACCCCTCCACTTT.